This T cell receptor (beta chain) was sequenced during a study of shared clonotypes between healthy human individuals (dated by TCRdb to about 2020). Some background on the complete study: The cohort comprised a couple of women and three men aged 18 to 49 years. Different laboratories and diverse techniques were used to prepare libraries and sequence TCR repertoires, to increase sequencing depth and limit assay-specific biases. The study deeply sequenced blood TCR repertoires of about 5 healthy adults to estimate repertoire size and the extent of clonotype sharing between individuals. Per donor, three plates each were used for CD4 naive and CD4 memory, two for CD8 naive, and one for CD8 memory. Per donor, leukapheresis produced somewhere between about 0.94 and 9.5 billion PBMCs.

The cysteine opens and the phenylalanine closes a CDR3 of 14 amino acids. CDR3 DNA is the only sequence kept; it has 42 bases, read in frame from the first base. The germline V end is reduced by 6 bases and the J end by 9 bases; junction bases left unmatched: 10. The germline V gene provides CDR1 ENHRY and CDR2 SYGVKD. Details on this clone: It has no known antigen specificity. Base qualities are not provided; no much larger clone lies one nucleotide away.

Using the deep immunoSEQ assay, multiplex PCR amplified TCR CDR3 regions from genomic DNA. For each cell subset, the extracted genomic DNA was distributed evenly across all wells of several immunoSEQ 96-well plates, and each plate served as one replicate. For sorted subsets, roughly 200 ng of genomic DNA, equivalent to some 30,000 T cell genomes, went into each replicate PCR. Purified libraries were measured with a Qubit 3.0 fluorometer, size-checked on a Bioanalyzer 2100, and measured again with the KAPA Library Quantification kit. Every immunoSEQ 96-well plate was sequenced on a dedicated single-read 150-cycle Illumina NextSeq 550 flow cell. On the study's bioinformatics: Because the immunoSEQ output held only junctional sequences and lacked quality scores, the filtering could not match the filtering applied to full-length reads. To assign V/J genes and CDR3, sequences were annotated against IMGT germline references using PyIR, a Python wrapper for IgBLAST v1.9. Any read was removed if the V/J assignment was weak (E-value above 1e-6), the CDR3 was missing, or the read contained stop codons, out-of-frame junctions, or ambiguous translated residues. V3J clonotypes were defined as sequences sharing an identical inferred V gene, J gene, and CDR3 amino acid sequence. To compute the percentage overlap between repertoires, the number of shared unique clonotypes was divided by the size of the smaller repertoire. RTK rarefaction, the Chao1 estimator, and Recon v2.1 estimates of unobserved clonotypes were used to assess repertoire richness. Generation probabilities for all TCRbeta clonotypes obtained by the gDNA method from four donors were computed using OLGA. Imported from immuneACCESS, the table was reduced by TCRdb to in-frame sequences with V and J called. These copies leave out some clones; in studies compared against another copy, an unresolved V gene accounts for under half, and the cause of the remainder is not known. The V and J calls and the clone size are those of that table, but D and trimming were determined from the DNA. In all, the sample holds 2 million to 3 million clones, and around 94% of those were seen once. The ten largest account for over 0.12% of the sample.

Summary of the overall study and its limitations: Across a few donors, roughly 5.1% of naive CD4, 3.5% of naive CD8, under 2.5% of memory CD4, and over 0.35% of memory CD8 clonotypes were shared. Even with the large sequencing depth, rarefaction of the sorted-subset datasets indicated that sequencing was incomplete. Pairwise subsampling led to the expectation that sequencing depth would affect the degree of clonotype sharing among donors. Larger estimated clonotype richness was generally found for naive subsets than for memory subsets. Compared with non-shared clonotypes, clonotypes shared by all four sorted-subset donors had higher generation probabilities. Because the study included a small number of donors, the genetic and exposure-history diversity represented was limited. Sampling was restricted to blood, and TCR repertoires in tissues likely differ from the TCR repertoires found in blood.

The donors were healthy, HIV-negative adults who had no recently reported acute infections or vaccinations. Every donor was a Caucasian adult living in Nashville, Tennessee, USA. CD4+ T cells were enriched by magnetic negative selection; naive cells were then positively selected on CD45RA, and the negative fraction formed the memory subset. After blood collection by leukapheresis, PBMCs were isolated using Ficoll-Histopaque density gradient centrifugation and then cryopreserved in the vapor phase of liquid nitrogen. Purity and quantity of every magnetically sorted T cell population were checked by analytical flow cytometry. Each sorted fraction had its genomic DNA isolated and then quantified by UV absorbance on a Nanodrop 2000c.

This clonotype was obtained from a man aged 18 to 35 in good health. The specimen was naive CD4+ T cells sorted from blood. Taken with the paper, the label for cell subset or site translates to: CD45RA+ positively selected. The chain is made from TRBV10-3 and TRBJ1-2; 10 middle bases align to TRBD1. The bases read TGTGCCATCAGCCGGGCGGGGGGACAGGGGCGCTACACCTTC. It encodes CAISRAGGQGRYTF.